These 10 T cell receptor beta chains were all obtained from the same sample, sequenced in a study of blood T cell repertoires in COVID-19. The assay was immunoSEQ multiplex PCR, and TCRdb's table has in-frame clones only and misses some. The repertoire consists of fewer than 250,000 clones, with about 80% occurring once and the leading ten covering about 6.9%. Sequences were obtained from peripheral blood. These receptors originate from a man between 60 and 75 years old with acute or convalescent COVID-19.

This chain joins TRBV4-1 and TRBJ2-1; TRBD2 aligns across 10 bases. Germline assignment: CDR1 MGHRA and CDR2 YSYEKL. The CDR3 is made up of 15 amino acids. V was pared by 0 bases and J by 5 bases, with 1 base of the junction left unmatched. CDR3 loop: CASSQELAGNNEQFF. For the CDR3, the DNA is TGCGCCAGCAGCCAAGAACTAGCGGGAAACAATGAGCAGTTCTTC.

This clone has just one count. The junction departs from germline at one end; a sequencing error may be responsible. The chain links TRBV2 to TRBJ2-7; possibly TRBD1 for D (6 bases). Germline lookup yields CDR1 SNHLY and CDR2 FYNNEI. The CDR3 has 13 residues. DNA of the CDR3: TGTGCCAGCAGCGCGAAGCTAACAGGGCGACGGCACTTC. Residues: CASSAKLTGRRHF.

The genes are TRBV6-4 and TRBJ1-2, with 7 bases identical to TRBD1. The CDR3 sequence is 15 residues long. V lost 6 bases to trimming and J lost 4 bases; unmatched junction nucleotides: 11. Germline CDR1 is MRHNA and CDR2 is SNTAGT. The CDR3 reads CASRPGSRDSYGYTF. CDR3 nucleotides: TGTGCCAGCAGACCTGGATCCCGGGACAGCTATGGCTACACCTTC.

The rearrangement uses TRBV11-3 and TRBJ2-3; the match to TRBD2 covers 9 bases. Germline CDR1 and CDR2: SGHNT and YENEEA. The CDR3 length is 17 residues. After removal of 2 bases from V and 2 bases from J, the junction contained 8 bases not matched to a gene. CDR3 DNA sequence: TGTGCCAGCAGCTTATCTGGGCTAGCGGGGAACACAGATACGCAGTATTTT. It encodes CASSLSGLAGNTDTQYF. Using reference TRBV11-3 and TRBJ2-3 for the parts outside the CDR3, the full variable domain is EAGVVQSPRYKIIEKKQPVAFWCNPISGHNTLYWYLQNLGQGPELLIRYENEEAVDDSQLPKDRFSAERLKGVDSTLKIQPAELGDSAVYLCASSLSGLAGNTDTQYFGPGTRLTVL.

The chain carries TRBV28 and TRBJ1-2; 10 bases agree with TRBD1. Germline V gives CDR1 MDHEN, CDR2 SYDVKM. CDR3 length: 15 amino acids. Germline trimming cut 5 bases from V and 0 bases from J; bases unmatched to any gene: 3. The CDR3 reads CASSTTGGSNYGYTF. CDR3 sequence (DNA): TGTGCCAGCAGTACGACAGGGGGCTCTAACTATGGCTACACCTTC.

This sequence joins TRBV7-9 and TRBJ2-1, with 7 bases fitting TRBD2. The V segment lost 3 bases and the J segment 3 bases; nucleotides outside the gene matches: 5. The CDR3 is 15 amino acids. Germline V lookup: CDR1 SEHNR, CDR2 FQNEAQ (reference sequence). The CDR3 bases are TGTGCCAGCAGCTTGGCCGGGGGGAACTACAATGAGCAGTTCTTC. This gives the protein CASSLAGGNYNEQFF.

The V call is TRBV7-3, the J call TRBJ1-1; D ambiguous. Germline V gene data show CDR1 as SGHTA and CDR2 as FQGTGA. The CDR3 runs to 15 residues. Trimming removed 2 bases at V and 8 bases at J, with 18 bases between. The CDR3 loop reads CASSLAGLGRGEAFF. DNA of the CDR3: TGTGCCAGCAGCTTAGCCGGGCTCGGACGGGGAGAAGCTTTCTTT.

The J gene is TRBJ2-7, the V gene TRBV12-3 or TRBV12-4, with TRBD2 identical over 12 bases. V was clipped by 6 bases and J by 5 bases; unmatched bases: 2. The CDR3 is made up of 13 amino acids. The CDR3 DNA reads TGTGCCAGCAGGTGGACTAGCGGGGACGAGCAGTACTTC. Its protein product is CASRWTSGDEQYF.

This clone was found a few times. This chain joins TRBV28 and TRBJ2-3; 9 nucleotides match TRBD2. Trimming removed 5 bases from V and 5 bases from J; junction bases left unmatched: 8. Germline CDR1 MDHEN, CDR2 SYDVKM. The CDR3 is 15 amino acids. CDR3: CASSPQAGGRDTQYF. The CDR3, as DNA: TGTGCCAGCAGTCCACAAGCGGGAGGCCGAGATACGCAGTATTTT.

The genes are TRBV4-1 and TRBJ2-7; 10 bases map to TRBD2. Germline V CDR1 and CDR2: MGHRA, YSYEKL. This CDR3 spans 15 amino acids. The trim removed 0 bases at V and 4 bases at J, leaving 3 bases unmatched. Here the CDR3 reads CASSQELAGLYEQYF. For the CDR3, the DNA is TGCGCCAGCAGCCAAGAACTAGCGGGACTGTACGAGCAGTACTTC.